This section outlines one T cell receptor (beta chain) sequence together with its context. What this receptor recognizes is not known. No qualities accompany the bases; no much larger clone lies one base away. TCRB libraries were constructed from RNA through three rounds of nested multiplex PCR following a modified ARM-PCR protocol with multiple V-beta primers and a C-beta primer. Starting from 0.45 to 0.6 ug of total RNA, TCRB-specific cDNA was synthesized using ProtoScript II Reverse Transcriptase and a C-beta primer. The description of the TCRB libraries did not mention any unique molecular identifiers. In the third PCR, barcodes and adapters were added over about 23 cycles with Deep VentR (exo-) polymerase, and the 250-500 bp bands were then gel purified. TCRB libraries were sequenced with 250 bp paired-end reads on an Illumina HiSeq 2500. The original methods were these. Trimmomatic was used to clean reads, FLASH to merge reads, MiGEC to assign V, D and J segments, and VDJtools to perform the analysis. VDJtools was used to calculate the Shannon-Wiener diversity index, which quantified repertoire diversity. In TCRdb, the public reads were trimmed at Q25 with fastp and aligned with MiXCR, with productive beta chains retained. Every entry covers one CDR3 protein and lists the most common genes and DNA from its rows. It is TCRdb's table, rather than the study itself, that gives the V and J calls and clone size. Within this sample are 8,000 to 10,000 distinct CDR3 sequences, with roughly 70% of them counted one time only. The top ten hold roughly half of the sample.

In the germline V gene, CDR1 corresponds to WSHSY and CDR2 to SAAADI. The germline V end is reduced by 7 bases and the J end by 6 bases; junction bases left unmatched: 6. The CDR3, cysteine through phenylalanine, is 14 amino acids long. CDR3 DNA only is kept here, 42 bases in frame from base 1. The record originates from a study of tumor-infiltrating lymphocytes in glioblastoma multiforme (dated 2017 in TCRdb). In terms of the full investigation: Whether intratumoral genomic heterogeneity fosters TIL diversity was tested through joint investigation of somatic mutations, TIL diversity and immune response activity. General conclusions and limits of the study: The authors noted that sorting T cells into functional subsets, which was not done in this study, would be a future improvement. RNA-based TCR sequencing may distort clone frequencies because T cells carry unequal numbers of TCR transcripts. Generalizability is limited because the TCR and somatic mutation analysis included only one glioblastoma patient.

The AllPrep DNA/RNA mini kit was used to purify genomic DNA and total RNA at the same time from each of the 9 to 11 tumor samples. Every RNA sample had an RNA integrity number above 6.5 and an OD 260/280 ratio above 1.9. This TCR was recovered from a male donor with glioblastoma. Sequenced: brain tumor tissue. The rearrangement combines TRBV10-2 with TRBJ2-1, and TRBD2 aligns with 10 junction nucleotides. The CDR3 reads as follows: CASMASGRGNEQFF. The nucleotide sequence is given as TGCGCCAGCATGGCTAGCGGGAGAGGCAATGAGCAGTTCTTC.